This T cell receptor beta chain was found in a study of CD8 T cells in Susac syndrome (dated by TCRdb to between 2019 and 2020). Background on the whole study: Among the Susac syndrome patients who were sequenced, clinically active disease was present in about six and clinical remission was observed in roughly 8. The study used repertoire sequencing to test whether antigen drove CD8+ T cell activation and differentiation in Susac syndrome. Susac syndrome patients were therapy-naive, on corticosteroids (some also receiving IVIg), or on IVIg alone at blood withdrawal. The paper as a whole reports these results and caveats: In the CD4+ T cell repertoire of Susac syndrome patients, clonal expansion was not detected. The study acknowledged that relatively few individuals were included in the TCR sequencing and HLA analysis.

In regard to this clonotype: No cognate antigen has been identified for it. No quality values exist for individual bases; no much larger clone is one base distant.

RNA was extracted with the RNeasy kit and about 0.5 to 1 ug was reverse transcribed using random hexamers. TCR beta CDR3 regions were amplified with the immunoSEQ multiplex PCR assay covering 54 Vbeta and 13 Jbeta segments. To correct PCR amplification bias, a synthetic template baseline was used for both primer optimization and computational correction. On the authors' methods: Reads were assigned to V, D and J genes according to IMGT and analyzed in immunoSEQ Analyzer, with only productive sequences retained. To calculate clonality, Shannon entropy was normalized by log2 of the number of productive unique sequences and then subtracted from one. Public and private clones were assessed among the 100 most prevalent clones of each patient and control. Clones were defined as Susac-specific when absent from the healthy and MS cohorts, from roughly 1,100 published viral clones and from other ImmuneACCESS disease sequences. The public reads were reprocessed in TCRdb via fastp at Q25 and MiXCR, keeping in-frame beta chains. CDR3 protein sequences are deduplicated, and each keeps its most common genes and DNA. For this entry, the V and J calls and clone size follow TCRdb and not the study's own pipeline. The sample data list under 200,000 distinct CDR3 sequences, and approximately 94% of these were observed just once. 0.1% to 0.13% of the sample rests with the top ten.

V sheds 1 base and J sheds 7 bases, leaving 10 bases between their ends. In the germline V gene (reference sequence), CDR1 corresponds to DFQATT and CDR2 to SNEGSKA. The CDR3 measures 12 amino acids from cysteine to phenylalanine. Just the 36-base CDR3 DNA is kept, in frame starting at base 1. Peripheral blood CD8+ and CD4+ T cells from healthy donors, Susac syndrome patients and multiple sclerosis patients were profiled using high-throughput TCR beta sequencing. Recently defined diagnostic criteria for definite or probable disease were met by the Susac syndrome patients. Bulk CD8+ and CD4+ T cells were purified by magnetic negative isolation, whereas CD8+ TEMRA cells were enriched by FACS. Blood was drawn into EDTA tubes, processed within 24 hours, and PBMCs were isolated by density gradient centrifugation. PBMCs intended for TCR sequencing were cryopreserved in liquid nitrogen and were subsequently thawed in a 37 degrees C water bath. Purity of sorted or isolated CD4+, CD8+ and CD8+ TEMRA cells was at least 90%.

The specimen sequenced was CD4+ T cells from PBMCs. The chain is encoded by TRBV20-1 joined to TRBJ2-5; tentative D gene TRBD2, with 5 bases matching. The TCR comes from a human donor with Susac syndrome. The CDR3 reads CSARVRAGTQYF. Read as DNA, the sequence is TGCAGTGCTAGAGTTCGGGCGGGGACCCAGTACTTC.